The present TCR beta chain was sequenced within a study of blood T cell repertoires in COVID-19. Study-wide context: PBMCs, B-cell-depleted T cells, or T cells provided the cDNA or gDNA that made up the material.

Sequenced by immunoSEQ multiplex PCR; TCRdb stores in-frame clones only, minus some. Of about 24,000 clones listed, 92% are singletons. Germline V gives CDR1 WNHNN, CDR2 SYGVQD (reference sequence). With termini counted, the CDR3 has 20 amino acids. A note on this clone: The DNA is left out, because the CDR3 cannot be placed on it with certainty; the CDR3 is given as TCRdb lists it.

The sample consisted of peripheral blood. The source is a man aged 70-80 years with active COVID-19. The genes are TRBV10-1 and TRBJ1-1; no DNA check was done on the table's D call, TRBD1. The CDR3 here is CALGCIFLRLRLGGRTEAFF.